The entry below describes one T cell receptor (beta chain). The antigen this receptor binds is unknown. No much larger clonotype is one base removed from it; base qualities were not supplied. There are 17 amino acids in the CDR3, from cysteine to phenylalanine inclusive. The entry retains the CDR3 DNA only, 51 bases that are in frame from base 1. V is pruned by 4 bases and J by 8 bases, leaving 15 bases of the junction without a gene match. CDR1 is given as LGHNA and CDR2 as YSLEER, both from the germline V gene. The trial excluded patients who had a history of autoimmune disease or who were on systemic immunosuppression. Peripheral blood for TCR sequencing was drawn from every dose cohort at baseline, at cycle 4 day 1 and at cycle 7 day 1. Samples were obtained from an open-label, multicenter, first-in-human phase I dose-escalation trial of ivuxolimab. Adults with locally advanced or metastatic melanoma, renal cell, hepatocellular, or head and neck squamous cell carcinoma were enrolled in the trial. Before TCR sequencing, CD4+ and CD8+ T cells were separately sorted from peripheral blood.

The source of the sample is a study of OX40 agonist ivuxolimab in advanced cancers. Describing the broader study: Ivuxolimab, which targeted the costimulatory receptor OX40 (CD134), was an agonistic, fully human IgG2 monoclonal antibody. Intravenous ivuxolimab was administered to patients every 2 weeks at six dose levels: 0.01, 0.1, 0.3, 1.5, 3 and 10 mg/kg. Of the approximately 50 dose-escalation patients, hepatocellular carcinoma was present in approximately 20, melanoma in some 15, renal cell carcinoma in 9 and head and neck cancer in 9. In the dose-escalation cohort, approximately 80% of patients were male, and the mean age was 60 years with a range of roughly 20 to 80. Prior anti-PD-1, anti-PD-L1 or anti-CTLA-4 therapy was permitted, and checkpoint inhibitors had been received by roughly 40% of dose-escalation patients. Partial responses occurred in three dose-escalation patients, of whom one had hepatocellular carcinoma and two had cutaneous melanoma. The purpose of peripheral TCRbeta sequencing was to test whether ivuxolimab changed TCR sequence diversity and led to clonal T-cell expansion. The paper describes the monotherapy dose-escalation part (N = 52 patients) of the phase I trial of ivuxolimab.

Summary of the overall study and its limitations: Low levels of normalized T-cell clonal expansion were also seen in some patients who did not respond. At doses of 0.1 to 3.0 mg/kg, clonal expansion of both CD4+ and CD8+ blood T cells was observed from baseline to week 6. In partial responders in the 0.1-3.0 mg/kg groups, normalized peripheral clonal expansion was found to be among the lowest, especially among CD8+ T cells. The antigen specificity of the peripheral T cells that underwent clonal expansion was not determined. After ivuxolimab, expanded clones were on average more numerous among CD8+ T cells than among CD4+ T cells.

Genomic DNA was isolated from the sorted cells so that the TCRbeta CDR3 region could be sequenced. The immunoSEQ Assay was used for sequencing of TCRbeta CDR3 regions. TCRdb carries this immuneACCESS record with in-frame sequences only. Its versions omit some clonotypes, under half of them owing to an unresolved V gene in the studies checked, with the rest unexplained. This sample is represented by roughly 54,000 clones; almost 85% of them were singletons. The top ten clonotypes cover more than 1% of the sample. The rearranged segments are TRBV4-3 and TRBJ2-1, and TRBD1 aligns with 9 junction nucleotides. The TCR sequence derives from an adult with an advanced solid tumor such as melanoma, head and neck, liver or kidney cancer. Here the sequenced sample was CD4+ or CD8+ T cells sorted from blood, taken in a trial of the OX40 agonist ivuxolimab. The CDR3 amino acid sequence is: CASSRGGQGAGLYEQFF. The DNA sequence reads TGCGCCAGCAGCCGAGGGGGACAGGGTGCCGGTTTATATGAGCAGTTCTTC.